Presented here are 32 T cell receptor beta chains from one specimen sequenced in a study of cytotoxic CD8 clonotypes in ibrutinib-treated CLL listed by TCRdb under 2021. The library came from the immunoSEQ multiplex PCR assay. The source is immuneACCESS, and TCRdb retained only in-frame sequences with V and J called. Part of the clones is not carried over; for the studies checked, unresolved V genes explain less than half of this, and the remainder is unexplained. The sample profile shows tens of thousands of clones; roughly 57% of them were found once. Around 15% of the sample is held by the ten biggest clonotypes. The meaning of the sample's time point label: 12 to 13 months on ibrutinib. The starting material was PBMCs, obtained after 12 months of ibrutinib treatment. The receptors here all came from a human donor with chronic lymphocytic leukemia.

V is TRBV30 and J is TRBJ2-1; 10 positions agree with TRBD2. This CDR3 is built from 13 residues. CDR1 GTSNPN and CDR2 SVGIG come from the germline V gene (reference sequence). J gave up 10 bases and V 4 bases, and 7 bases lay outside the gene matches. For the CDR3, the DNA is TGTGCCTGGAATCCCGGGACTAGCGTGGAGCAGTTCTTC. Protein sequence: CAWNPGTSVEQFF. The variable domain in full, with the rest retrieved from reference TRBV30 and TRBJ2-1, is SQTIHQWPATLVQPVGSPLSLECTVEGTSNPNLYWYRQAAGRGLQLLFYSVGIGQISSEVPQNLSASRPQDRQFILSSKKLLLSDSGFYLCAWNPGTSVEQFFGPGTRLTVL.

This chain links TRBV11-2 with TRBJ2-5; a possible D gene is TRBD2 (5 bases). The CDR3 has 13 residues. The V and J ends lost 5 bases and 5 bases respectively, with 12 bases between them. Germline V CDR1 and CDR2: SGHAT, FQNNGV. Written as DNA, the CDR3 is TGTGCCAGCAGCCCCTCCCGGGATGAGACCCAGTACTTC. Its protein is CASSPSRDETQYF.

CDR3 protein: CASSNPTGGGSTDTQYF. The CDR3, as DNA: TGTGCCAGTAGTAACCCTACAGGGGGTGGAAGCACAGATACGCAGTATTTT. This chain links TRBV19 with TRBJ2-3; the match to TRBD1 covers 8 bases. The CDR3 runs 17 residues. Per germline, CDR1 LNHDA and CDR2 SQIVND (reference sequence). V lost 4 bases, J lost 0 bases, and 9 bases stayed unmatched. Combining the CDR3 with reference TRBV19 and TRBJ2-3 gives the whole variable domain DGGITQSPKYLFRKEGQNVTLSCEQNLNHDAMYWYRQDPGQGLRLIYYSQIVNDFQKGDIAEGYSVSREKKESFPLTVTSAQKNPTAFYLCASSNPTGGGSTDTQYFGPGTRLTVL.

The rearrangement links TRBV4-1 to TRBJ1-4; no definite D call. This CDR3 has 14 amino acids. V was trimmed by 1 base and J by 3 bases, leaving 6 bases between them. Germline CDR1 is MGHRA and CDR2 is YSYEKL. CDR3 DNA: TGCGCCAGCAGCCAAGTTCAGTCTAATGAAAAACTGTTTTTT. Protein product: CASSQVQSNEKLFF.

V and J are TRBV11-2 and TRBJ2-1; TRBD1 matches 9 bases. The V gene's germline CDR1 is SGHAT and CDR2 FQNNGV. The CDR3 contains 15 residues. J was trimmed by 5 bases and V by 5 bases; bases with no gene match: 7. For the CDR3, the DNA is TGTGCCAGCAGCCTCGCCGGGACAGGGAACAATGAGCAGTTCTTC. Translation: CASSLAGTGNNEQFF.

The chain uses TRBV2 and TRBJ2-2, with D uncertain. The germline gives CDR1 SNHLY, CDR2 FYNNEI. The CDR3 is 13 amino acids. V was pared by 7 bases and J by 0 bases, with 6 bases between. Written as DNA, the CDR3 is TGTGCCAGCATTGGGACGAACACCGGGGAGCTGTTTTTT. This codes for CASIGTNTGELFF.

The chain couples TRBV28 to TRBJ2-1, with TRBD2 matching 7 bases. Germline lookup yields CDR1 MDHEN and CDR2 SYDVKM. The CDR3 consists of 12 residues. With V trimmed by 10 bases and J by 9 bases, 9 bases remained unmatched. The CDR3 here is CATRAGLGEQFF. DNA for the CDR3: TGTGCCACCAGAGCGGGGCTCGGTGAGCAGTTCTTC.

This clone was seen ten or more times. The V and J genes are TRBV7-8 and TRBJ2-2; no reliable D call. The CDR3 is 17 amino acids. The V gene's germline CDR1 is SGHVS and CDR2 FQNEAQ. Trimming took 2 bases from V and 0 from J, leaving 13 bases between them. The DNA for the CDR3 is TGTGCCAGCAGCTTATGGTCTACCTTCGCGAACACCGGGGAGCTGTTTTTT. Translated, it gives CASSLWSTFANTGELFF.

The chain combines TRBV7-9 with TRBJ2-5; maybe TRBD2 (6 bases). In germline, CDR1 is SEHNR, CDR2 FQNEAQ (reference sequence). Deletions cut 3 bases from V and 1 base from J, with 12 bases between. CDR3 length equals 15 residues. CDR3: CASSFQPGSQETQYF. In DNA, the CDR3 is TGTGCCAGCAGCTTTCAGCCCGGGAGCCAAGAGACCCAGTACTTC.

The rearrangement links TRBV2 to TRBJ1-5, with unresolved D. V lost 2 bases and J 0 bases, leaving 8 bases between the germline ends. Per the germline V gene, CDR1 is SNHLY and CDR2 is FYNNEI. The CDR3 totals 15 residues. The CDR3 DNA reads TGTGCCAGCAGTGAACGGTCGGATAGCAATCAGCCCCAGCATTTT. It specifies CASSERSDSNQPQHF.

The V gene is TRBV5-1, the J gene TRBJ1-3; D may be TRBD1 (6 bases). Trimming pared 1 base from V and 0 bases from J, leaving 14 bases between. The CDR3 length is 17 residues. Germline V gene data show CDR1 as SGHRS and CDR2 as YFSETQ. CDR3 DNA sequence: TGCGCCAGCAGCTTGTATTCGGGGGCCAGCTCTGGAAACACCATATATTTT. This encodes CASSLYSGASSGNTIYF.

The chain employs TRBV5-1 and TRBJ2-1, with 12 bases matching TRBD2. CDR1 and CDR2 (germline): SGHRS, YFSETQ. This CDR3 is 18 amino acids long. With V trimmed by 4 bases and J by 5 bases, 13 bases remained unmatched. CDR3 nucleotides: TGCGCCAGCAGCCCGGGAGGAGGTACTAGCGGGAGGCACAATGAGCAGTTCTTC. Translated, it gives CASSPGGGTSGRHNEQFF. Using reference TRBV5-1 and TRBJ2-1 for the parts outside the CDR3, the full variable domain is KAGVTQTPRYLIKTRGQQVTLSCSPISGHRSVSWYQQTPGQGLQFLFEYFSETQRNKGNFPGRFSGRQFSNSRSEMNVSTLELGDSALYLCASSPGGGTSGRHNEQFFGPGTRLTVL.

This clone was recorded at least ten times. The J gene is TRBJ2-2, the V gene TRBV27; D remains ambiguous. The CDR3 has 15 residues. Germline CDR1 is MNHEY and CDR2 is SMNVEV (reference sequence). The ends were cut back, 6 bases at V and 4 bases at J, with 15 bases in the middle. The CDR3 is CASSPLKLGTGELFF. CDR3 in DNA: TGTGCCAGCAGCCCCCTCAAACTGGGCACCGGGGAGCTGTTTTTT.

In its sample, this clone was seen once. The V and J genes are TRBV27 and TRBJ1-2; D is ambiguous. CDR1 MNHEY and CDR2 SMNVEV come from the germline V gene (reference sequence). CDR3 length: 13 residues. Trimming shortened V by 6 bases and J by 7 bases, and 15 bases separated the two germline ends. The CDR3 protein is CASSDLGGIGYTF. The CDR3 DNA follows: TGTGCCAGCAGCGATTTGGGAGGTATTGGCTACACCTTC.

The CDR3 nucleotides are TGTGCCACCAGCAGAGATCTTATAGCTGAAGCTTTCTTT. It codes for CATSRDLIAEAFF. The chain employs TRBV15 and TRBJ1-1; D is unclear. V lost 0 bases and J lost 6, with 8 bases in between. CDR1 and CDR2 from the germline V gene are LNHNV and YYDKDF (reference sequence). This CDR3 spans 13 amino acids.

In this sample, this clone turned up a few times. The J gene is TRBJ1-2, the V gene TRBV18; D ambiguous. V was shortened by 3 bases and J by 8 bases, with 7 bases between the two germline ends. The length of the CDR3 is 11 residues. Germline values: CDR1 KGHSH, CDR2 LQKENI. In DNA, the CDR3 is TGTGCCAGCTCACCCGCAGTGGGCTACACCTTC. Translating it yields CASSPAVGYTF.

Written as DNA, the CDR3 is TGTGCCAGCAGCATCCCGAGCTCGAATGTCTATGGCTACACCTTC. Protein sequence: CASSIPSSNVYGYTF. The chain uses TRBV7-2 and TRBJ1-2; D unclear. V dropped 5 bases and J dropped 4 bases, with 17 bases sitting between them. Germline CDR1 SGHTA, CDR2 FQGNSA. The length of the CDR3 is 15 residues.

This clone was recorded a few times. J is TRBJ2-3 and V is TRBV7-9; 9 bases match TRBD1. This CDR3 region has 17 residues. Germline loops: CDR1 SEHNR, CDR2 FQNEAQ (reference sequence). V trimming: 4 bases; J trimming: 6 bases; junction bases outside the gene matches: 14. This CDR3 is CASSSWTGAQLEDTQYF. CDR3 DNA: TGTGCCAGCAGCTCTTGGACAGGGGCTCAACTAGAGGATACGCAGTATTTT.

This chain links TRBV6-5 with TRBJ1-3, with 7 bases matching TRBD1. The CDR3 runs 15 residues. V lost 2 bases and J lost 2; bases outside the gene matches: 3. Germline loops: CDR1 MNHEY, CDR2 SVGAGI. CDR3 sequence: CASSYVGGTGNTIYF. As DNA, the CDR3 is TGTGCCAGCAGTTACGTAGGGGGCACTGGAAACACCATATATTTT.

The chain recombines TRBV6-5 with TRBJ1-2, with D possibly matching TRBD1 (6 bases). CDR3 size: 14 residues. V was cut by 0 bases and J by 8 bases, with 13 bases left in between. Germline CDR1 and CDR2: MNHEY and SVGAGI. The CDR3 here is CASSYSRIQGGYTF. DNA of the CDR3: TGTGCCAGCAGTTACTCCAGGATTCAGGGGGGCTACACCTTC.

This sequence joins TRBV6-5 and TRBJ1-2; 9 bases fit TRBD1. CDR1 is MNHEY and CDR2 is SVGAGI in the germline V gene. This CDR3 region has 16 residues. After removal of 1 base from V and 4 bases from J, the junction contained 7 bases not matched to a gene. This CDR3 reads CASSYWGDRVAYGYTF. The CDR3 DNA sequence: TGTGCCAGCAGTTACTGGGGGGACAGGGTGGCCTATGGCTACACCTTC.

CDR3 bases: TGTGCCATCAGGGGGATGGGCGGCTACGAGCAGTACTTC. It is translated as CAIRGMGGYEQYF. V and J are TRBV10-3 and TRBJ2-7; D call uncertain. Germline CDR1 is ENHRY and CDR2 is SYGVKD. Trimming shortened V by 6 bases and J by 3 bases, and 12 bases separated the two germline ends. The CDR3 is 13 amino acids.

The chain combines TRBV6-5 with TRBJ2-6, with D hard to call. CDR3 length: 13 amino acids. Per the germline V gene, CDR1 is MNHEY and CDR2 is SVGAGI. Deletions cut 5 bases from V and 2 bases from J, with 4 bases between. CDR3 loop: CASSRAGANVLTF. The CDR3 bases are TGTGCCAGCAGTCGAGCTGGGGCCAACGTCCTGACTTTC.

This sequence joins TRBV13 and TRBJ1-2, with D perhaps TRBD1 (6 bases). The V end lost 6 bases, the J end lost 8 bases, and 22 bases lay between the germline ends. In germline, CDR1 is PRHDT, CDR2 FYEKMQ (reference sequence). This CDR3 is 15 amino acids long. CDR3 DNA: TGTGCCAGCAGTTCCACACCTACGGGGGGCCTAGGCTACACCTTC. Its translation is CASSSTPTGGLGYTF. Full variable domain (outside the CDR3, taken from reference TRBV13 and TRBJ1-2): AAGVIQSPRHLIKEKRETATLKCYPIPRHDTVYWYQQGPGQDPQFLISFYEKMQSDKGSIPDRFSAQQFSDYHSELNMSSLELGDSALYFCASSSTPTGGLGYTFGSGTRLTVV.

The chain has TRBV25-1 and TRBJ2-5; the match to TRBD1 covers 7 bases. The CDR3 is 13 amino acids. The V gene's germline CDR1 is MGHDK and CDR2 SYGVNS. The V and J ends lost 1 base and 5 bases, in that order; junction bases with no gene match: 1. The CDR3 sequence: CASSEWGQETQYF. CDR3 nucleotide sequence: TGTGCCAGCAGTGAATGGGGACAGGAGACCCAGTACTTC. Supplemented by reference TRBV25-1 and TRBJ2-5, the full variable domain reads EADIYQTPRYLVIGTGKKITLECSQTMGHDKMYWYQQDPGMELHLIHYSYGVNSTEKGDLSSESTVSRIRTEHFPLTLESARPSHTSQYLCASSEWGQETQYFGPGTRLLVL.

This chain connects TRBV19 to TRBJ1-5; unclear D gene. Germline V gene sequence: CDR1 LNHDA, CDR2 SQIVND (reference sequence). The V end was cut by 5 bases, the J end by 2 bases, with 7 bases between. This CDR3 region has 13 residues. CDR3 sequence (DNA): TGTGCCAGTAGTCAGAGCGGCAATCAGCCCCAGCATTTT. Protein: CASSQSGNQPQHF.

J is TRBJ1-2 and V is TRBV5-4; D ambiguous. The CDR3 length is 13 residues. The V end lost 0 bases, the J end lost 5 bases, and 8 bases lay between the germline ends. CDR1 is SGHNT and CDR2 is YYREEE in the germline V gene (reference sequence). CDR3 amino acids: CASSLADAYGYTF. The DNA of the CDR3 is TGTGCCAGCAGCTTGGCCGACGCGTATGGCTACACCTTC.

This clone showed up many times. V gene TRBV6-5 combines with J gene TRBJ2-1; perhaps TRBD1 as D (6 bases). Trimming left V 3 bases short and J 10 bases short, with 19 bases between. The germline gives CDR1 MNHEY, CDR2 SVGAGI. The CDR3 runs 15 residues. The CDR3 region has the DNA TGTGCCAGCAGTTATACAGGAGGAAAGGGGACAGAGCAGTTCTTC. The encoded protein is CASSYTGGKGTEQFF.

The chain employs TRBV2 and TRBJ2-1, with D perhaps TRBD2 (5 bases). The V and J ends lost 5 bases and 8 bases respectively, with 16 bases between them. The CDR3 length is 14 residues. In germline, CDR1 is SNHLY, CDR2 FYNNEI. The CDR3 coding sequence is TGTGCCAGCAGTCTCCTAGCCCGCCGCGATGAGCAGTTCTTC. This translates into CASSLLARRDEQFF. Filled out from reference TRBV2 and TRBJ2-1, the complete variable domain reads EPEVTQTPSHQVTQMGQEVILRCVPISNHLYFYWYRQILGQKVEFLVSFYNNEISEKSEIFDDQFSVERPDGSNFTLKIRSTKLEDSAMYFCASSLLARRDEQFFGPGTRLTVL.

The V gene is TRBV5-6, the J gene TRBJ2-3; tentative D call: TRBD1 (6 bases). V dropped 0 bases and J dropped 3 bases, with 11 bases sitting between them. Germline V gene lookup returns CDR1 SGHDT and CDR2 YYEEEE. This CDR3 contains 15 residues. CDR3 residues: CASSLDFQGTDTQYF. CDR3 bases: TGTGCCAGCAGCTTGGATTTCCAGGGGACAGATACGCAGTATTTT.

The chain recombines TRBV2 with TRBJ2-6; D gene unclear. CDR3 length: 14 amino acids. V dropped 3 bases and J dropped 0 bases, with 3 bases sitting between them. From germline, CDR1 is SNHLY and CDR2 FYNNEI. The CDR3 loop reads CASSEVSGANVLTF. The CDR3 coding sequence is TGTGCCAGCAGTGAGGTCTCTGGGGCCAACGTCCTGACTTTC.

The CDR3 bases are TGCGCCAGCAGCTCCCTTCTAGCGAGCCAAGAGACCCAGTACTTC. This gives the protein CASSSLLASQETQYF. This chain joins TRBV5-1 and TRBJ2-5; D possibly corresponds to TRBD2 (6 bases). Germline loops: CDR1 SGHRS, CDR2 YFSETQ. This CDR3 is 15 amino acids long. Trimming removed 3 bases from V and 1 base from J, with 13 bases in between.